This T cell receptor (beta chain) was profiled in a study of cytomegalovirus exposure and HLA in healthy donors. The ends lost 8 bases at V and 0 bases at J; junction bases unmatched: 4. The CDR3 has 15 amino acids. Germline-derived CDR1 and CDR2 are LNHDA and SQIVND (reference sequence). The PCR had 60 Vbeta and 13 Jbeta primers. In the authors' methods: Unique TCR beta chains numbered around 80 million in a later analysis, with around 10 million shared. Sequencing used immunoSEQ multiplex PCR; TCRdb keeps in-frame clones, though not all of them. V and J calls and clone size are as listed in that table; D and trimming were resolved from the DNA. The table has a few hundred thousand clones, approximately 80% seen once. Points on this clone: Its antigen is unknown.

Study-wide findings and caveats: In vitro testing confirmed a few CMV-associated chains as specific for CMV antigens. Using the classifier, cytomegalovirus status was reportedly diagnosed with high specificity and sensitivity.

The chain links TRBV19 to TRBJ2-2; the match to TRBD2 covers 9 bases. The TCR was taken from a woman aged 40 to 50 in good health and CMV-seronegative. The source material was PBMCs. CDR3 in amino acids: CASEGLASNTGELFF. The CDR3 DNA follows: TGTGCCAGTGAGGGACTAGCCTCGAACACCGGGGAGCTGTTTTTT.